This paragraph reports one T cell receptor beta chain. Its antigen is unidentified. This record belongs to a study of cytomegalovirus exposure and HLA in healthy donors. Study-level results: The study reported that TCR beta sequences accurately predicted HLA-A and HLA-B alleles in most subjects. Roughly uniform depth of sequencing across donors was assumed in presence/absence analyses. Common viral pathogens were later found to be apparently linked to several of the most significant clusters. One variant, a missense change in DCLRE1C, was linked in a later analysis to TCR beta V- and J-gene trimming.

Per the germline V gene, CDR1 is ENHRY and CDR2 is SYGVKD. V lost 11 bases and J lost 2; bases outside the gene matches: 3. The CDR3 length is 11 residues. PCR used 60 Vbeta primers and 13 Jbeta primers. This table comes from immunoSEQ multiplex PCR, and its TCRdb copy is limited to in-frame clones, with some not included. The sample has over 100,000 clones, 69% seen once. The gene calls are TRBV10-3 and TRBJ2-7; the match to TRBD1 covers 7 bases. Sequenced input: PBMCs. The origin of this receptor is an older woman in good health and CMV-seropositive. In DNA form, the CDR3 reads TGTGCCGTCGGGACAGCCTACGAGCAGTACTTC. Translated: CAVGTAYEQYF.